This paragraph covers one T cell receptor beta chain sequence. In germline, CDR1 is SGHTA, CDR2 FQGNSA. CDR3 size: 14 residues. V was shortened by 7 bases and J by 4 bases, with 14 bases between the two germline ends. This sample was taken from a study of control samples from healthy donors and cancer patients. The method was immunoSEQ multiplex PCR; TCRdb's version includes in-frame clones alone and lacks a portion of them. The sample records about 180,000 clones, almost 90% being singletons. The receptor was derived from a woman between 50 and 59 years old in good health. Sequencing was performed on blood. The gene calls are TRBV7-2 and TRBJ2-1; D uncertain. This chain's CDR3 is CASMSHGSYNEQFF. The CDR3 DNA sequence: TGTGCCAGCATGTCCCACGGGTCGTACAATGAGCAGTTCTTC. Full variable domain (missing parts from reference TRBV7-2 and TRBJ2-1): GAGVSQSPSNKVTEKGKDVELRCDPISGHTALYWYRQSLGQGLEFLIYFQGNSAPDKSGLPSDRFSAERTGGSVSTLTIQRTQQEDSAVYLCASMSHGSYNEQFFGPGTRLTVL.